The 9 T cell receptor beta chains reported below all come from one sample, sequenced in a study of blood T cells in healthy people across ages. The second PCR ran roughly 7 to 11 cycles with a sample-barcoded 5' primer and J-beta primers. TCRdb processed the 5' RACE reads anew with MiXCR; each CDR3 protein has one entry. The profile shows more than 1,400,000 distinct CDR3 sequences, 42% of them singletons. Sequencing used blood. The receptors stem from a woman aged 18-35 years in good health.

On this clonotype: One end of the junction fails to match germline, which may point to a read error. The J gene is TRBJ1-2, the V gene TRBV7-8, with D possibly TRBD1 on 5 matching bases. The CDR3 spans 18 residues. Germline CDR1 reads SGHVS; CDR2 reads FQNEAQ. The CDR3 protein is CASSLGGAGSGANYDYTF. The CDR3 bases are TGTGCCAGCAGCTTAGGCGGGGCAGGGAGTGGAGCTAACTATGACTACACCTTC.

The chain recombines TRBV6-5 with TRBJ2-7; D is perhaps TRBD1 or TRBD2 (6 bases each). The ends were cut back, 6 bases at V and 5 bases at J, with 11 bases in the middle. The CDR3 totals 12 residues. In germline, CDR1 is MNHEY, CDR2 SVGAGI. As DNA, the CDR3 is TGTGCCAGCAGCGGGGGCCCCCACGAGCAGTACTTC. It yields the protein CASSGGPHEQYF.

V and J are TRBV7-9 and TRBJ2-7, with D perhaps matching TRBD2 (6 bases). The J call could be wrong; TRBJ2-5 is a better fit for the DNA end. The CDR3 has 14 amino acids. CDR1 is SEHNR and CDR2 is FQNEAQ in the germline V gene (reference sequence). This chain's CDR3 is CASSAGGVRETQYF. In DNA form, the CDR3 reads TGTGCCAGCAGCGCCGGGGGAGTCCGGGAGACCCAGTACTTC.

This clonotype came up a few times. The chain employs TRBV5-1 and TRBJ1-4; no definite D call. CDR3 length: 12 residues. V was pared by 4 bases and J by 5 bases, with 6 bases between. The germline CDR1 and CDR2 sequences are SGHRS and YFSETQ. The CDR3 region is CASSAENEKLFF. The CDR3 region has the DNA TGCGCCAGCAGCGCCGAGAATGAAAAACTGTTTTTT.

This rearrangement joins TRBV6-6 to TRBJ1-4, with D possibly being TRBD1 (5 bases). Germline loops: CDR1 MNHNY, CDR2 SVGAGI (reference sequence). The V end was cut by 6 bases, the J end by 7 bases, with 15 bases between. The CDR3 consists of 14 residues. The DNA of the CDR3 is TGTGCCAGCAGCCCCGGCAGGGCTAGTGAAAAACTGTTTTTT. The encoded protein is CASSPGRASEKLFF.

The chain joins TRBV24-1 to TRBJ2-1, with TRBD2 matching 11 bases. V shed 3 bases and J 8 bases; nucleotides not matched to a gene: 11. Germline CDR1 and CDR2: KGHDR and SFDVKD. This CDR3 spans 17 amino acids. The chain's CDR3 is CATSDPIAGGQSDEQFF. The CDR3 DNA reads TGTGCCACCAGTGATCCCATAGCGGGGGGGCAGTCAGATGAGCAGTTCTTC.

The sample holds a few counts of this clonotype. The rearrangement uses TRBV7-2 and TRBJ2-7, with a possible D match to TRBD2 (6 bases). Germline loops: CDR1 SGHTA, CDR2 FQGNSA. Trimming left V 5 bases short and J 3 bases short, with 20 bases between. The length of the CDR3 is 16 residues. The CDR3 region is CASSRGRASDNYEQYF. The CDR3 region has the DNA TGTGCCAGCAGCCGCGGTCGGGCTAGCGACAACTACGAGCAGTACTTC.

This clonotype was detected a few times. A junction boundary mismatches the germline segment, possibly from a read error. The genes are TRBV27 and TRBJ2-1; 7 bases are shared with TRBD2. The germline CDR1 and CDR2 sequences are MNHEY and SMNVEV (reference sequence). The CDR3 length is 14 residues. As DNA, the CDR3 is TGTGCCAGCAGTCCCATAGCGGGCTACAATGAGCAGATCTTC. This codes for CASSPIAGYNEQIF.

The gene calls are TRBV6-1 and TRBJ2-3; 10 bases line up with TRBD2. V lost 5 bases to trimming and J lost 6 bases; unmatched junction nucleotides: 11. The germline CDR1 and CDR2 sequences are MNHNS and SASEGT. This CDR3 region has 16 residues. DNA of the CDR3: TGTGCCAGCAGTCCCTCGGCTAGCGGGGGATTGGATACGCAGTATTTT. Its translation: CASSPSASGGLDTQYF.